This T cell receptor (beta chain) originates from a study of OX40 agonist ivuxolimab in advanced cancers. Findings and limits, study-wide: More expanded clones were seen, on average, in CD8+ T cells than in CD4+.

Trimming cost V 0 bases and J 6 bases, with 7 bases left between them. The CDR3 has 12 amino acids. CDR1 is SGHNT and CDR2 is YYREEE in the germline V gene (reference sequence). The protocol was immunoSEQ multiplex PCR, while the TCRdb copy is restricted to in-frame clones and leaves out a portion. The table lists about 93,000 clones, approximately 94% of them singletons. Of note for this clone: Its specificity is not known.

The sequences come from CD4+ or CD8+ T cells sorted from blood, collected in a trial of the OX40 agonist ivuxolimab. This chain uses TRBV5-4 with TRBJ2-7; D is undetermined. The receptor's source is an adult with an advanced solid tumor such as melanoma, head and neck, liver or kidney cancer. The CDR3 coding sequence is TGTGCCAGCAGCTTGGAGGGTGGCGAGCAGTACTTC. Its translation: CASSLEGGEQYF. Drawing the rest from reference TRBV5-4 and TRBJ2-7, the complete variable domain is ETGVTQSPTHLIKTRGQQVTLRCSSQSGHNTVSWYQQALGQGPQFIFQYYREEENGRGNFPPRFSGLQFPNYSSELNVNALELDDSALYLCASSLEGGEQYFGPGTRLTVT.